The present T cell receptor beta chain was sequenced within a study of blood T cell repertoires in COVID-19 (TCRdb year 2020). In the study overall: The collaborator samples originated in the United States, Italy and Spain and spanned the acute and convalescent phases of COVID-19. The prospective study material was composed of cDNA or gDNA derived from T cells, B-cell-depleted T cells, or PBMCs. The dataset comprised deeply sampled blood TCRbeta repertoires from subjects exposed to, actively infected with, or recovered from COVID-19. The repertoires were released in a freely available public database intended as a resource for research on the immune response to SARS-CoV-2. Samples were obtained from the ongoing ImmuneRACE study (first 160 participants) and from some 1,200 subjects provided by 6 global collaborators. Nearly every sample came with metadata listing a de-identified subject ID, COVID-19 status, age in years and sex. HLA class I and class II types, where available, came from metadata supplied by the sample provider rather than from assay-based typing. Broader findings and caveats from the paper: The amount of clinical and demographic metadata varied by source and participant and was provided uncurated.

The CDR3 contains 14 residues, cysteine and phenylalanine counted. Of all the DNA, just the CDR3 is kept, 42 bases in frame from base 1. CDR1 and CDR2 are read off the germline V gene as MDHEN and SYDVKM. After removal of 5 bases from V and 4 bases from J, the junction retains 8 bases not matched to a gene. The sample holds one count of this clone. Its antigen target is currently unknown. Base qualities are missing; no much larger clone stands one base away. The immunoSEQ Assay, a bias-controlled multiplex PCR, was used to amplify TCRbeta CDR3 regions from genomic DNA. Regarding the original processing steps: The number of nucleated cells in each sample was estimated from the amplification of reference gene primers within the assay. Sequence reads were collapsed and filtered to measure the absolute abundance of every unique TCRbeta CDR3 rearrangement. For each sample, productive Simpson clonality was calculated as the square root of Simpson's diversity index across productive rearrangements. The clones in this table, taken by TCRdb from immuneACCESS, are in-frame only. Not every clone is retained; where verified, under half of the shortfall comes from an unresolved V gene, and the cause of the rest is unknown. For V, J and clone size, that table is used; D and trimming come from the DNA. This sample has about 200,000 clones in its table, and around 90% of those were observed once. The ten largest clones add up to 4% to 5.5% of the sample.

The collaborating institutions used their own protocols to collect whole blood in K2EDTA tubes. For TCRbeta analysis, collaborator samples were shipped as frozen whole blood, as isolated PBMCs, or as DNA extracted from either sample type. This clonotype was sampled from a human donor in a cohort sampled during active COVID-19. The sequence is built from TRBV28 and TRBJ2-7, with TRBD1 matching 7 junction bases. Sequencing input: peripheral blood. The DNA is TGTGCCAGCAGTCCCGGACAGGCTAGGTACGAGCAGTACTTC. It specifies CASSPGQARYEQYF. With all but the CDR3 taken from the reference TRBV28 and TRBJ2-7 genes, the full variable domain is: DVKVTQSSRYLVKRTGEKVFLECVQDMDHENMFWYRQDPGLGLRLIYFSYDVKMKEKGDIPEGYSVSREKKERFSLILESASTNQTSMYLCASSPGQARYEQYFGPGTRLTVT.